A single TCR beta chain is shown here with its context. This entry is derived from a study of blood T cell repertoires in COVID-19. On the study more broadly: Material from acute and convalescent COVID-19 was sourced from the United States, Italy and Spain. Nucleic acid was either cDNA or gDNA, and it came from T cells, B-cell-depleted T cells, or PBMCs.

V gave up 4 bases and J gave up 5 bases; unmatched junction bases: 9. Germline V gene lookup returns CDR1 SGHRS and CDR2 YFSETQ. The CDR3 runs 14 residues. Authors' methods: From reference gene primer amplification, estimates of nucleated cell counts were derived. This table comes from immunoSEQ multiplex PCR, and its TCRdb copy is limited to in-frame clones, with some not included. The V and J calls and the clone size are those of that table, but D and trimming were determined from the DNA. The data contain 50,000 to 60,000 clones, 90% of them seen just once; the ten biggest clones take up 8.5% to 10%.

Sequences were obtained from peripheral blood. The genes are TRBV5-1 and TRBJ2-7; 7 bases are a match to TRBD2. This sequence was found in an elderly woman with acute or convalescent COVID-19. The CDR3 nucleotides read TGCGCCAGCAGCGCAGCGCGGGGGTCTAACGAGCAGTACTTC. This sequence encodes CASSAARGSNEQYF. Full variable domain (outside the CDR3, taken from reference TRBV5-1 and TRBJ2-7): KAGVTQTPRYLIKTRGQQVTLSCSPISGHRSVSWYQQTPGQGLQFLFEYFSETQRNKGNFPGRFSGRQFSNSRSEMNVSTLELGDSALYLCASSAARGSNEQYFGPGTRLTVT.